This is a list of T cell receptor beta chains from one sample in a study of T cell repertoires in cytomegalovirus infection. Their antigens remain unidentified. TCRdb re-analysed the reads in MiXCR, keeping a single row per CDR3 protein. The table shows approximately 340,000 distinct CDR3 sequences, with under 35% occurring only once. The sequencing used cultured PBMCs, collected from culture after CMV antigen stimulation. The receptors come from a human donor in good health (CMV status not recorded). Some clones in this sample may be carry-over from other donors' samples. Each CDR3 is given with its conserved first and last residue. Fields, in order: V gene, D gene, J gene, clone size, CDR3 protein, CDR3 DNA. A D gene is named only where the DNA matches it firmly. Not all rows give a size; the values are once, few, many and, for expanded clones, a class.

TRBV4-1,TRBD2,TRBJ2-3,once,CASSQGASGRTDTQYF,TGCGCCAGCAGCCAAGGGGCTAGCGGGAGAACAGATACGCAGTATTTT
TRBV4-2,TRBD2,TRBJ2-1,NA,CASSRGGTSVYNEQFF,TGTGCCAGCAGCCGTGGGGGGACTAGCGTATACAATGAGCAGTTCTTC
TRBV5-6,NA,TRBJ2-3,NA,CASSPLPGRGGTDTQYF,TGTGCCAGCAGCCCCCTTCCAGGCAGGGGAGGTACAGATACGCAGTATTTT
TRBV27,NA,TRBJ2-7,few,CASSLKDGPYEQYF,TGTGCCAGCAGTTTGAAGGACGGGCCCTACGAGCAGTACTTC
TRBV12-3/TRBV12-4,TRBD2,TRBJ2-1,many,CASTLGGGGYNEQFF,TGTGCCAGCACCTTAGGTGGGGGGGGATACAATGAGCAGTTCTTC
TRBV5-4,NA,TRBJ2-1,NA,CASSLGGSNSYNEQFF,TGTGCCAGCAGCTTGGGCGGGTCGAACTCCTACAATGAGCAGTTCTTC
TRBV11-3,NA,TRBJ1-4,few,CASSFKRGKGEKLFF,TGTGCCAGCAGCTTTAAGAGGGGAAAAGGTGAAAAACTGTTTTTT
TRBV10-3,NA,TRBJ1-1,few,CAISGVGNTEAFF,TGTGCCATCAGTGGGGTCGGAAACACTGAAGCTTTCTTT
TRBV12-3/TRBV12-4,NA,TRBJ2-7,few,CASSPGLNEQYF,TGTGCCAGCAGTCCCGGACTGAACGAGCAGTACTTC
TRBV12-3/TRBV12-4,NA,TRBJ2-7,few,CASSLVGSAYEQYF,TGTGCCAGCAGTTTGGTCGGGAGTGCCTACGAGCAGTACTTC
TRBV6-2/TRBV6-3,TRBD1,TRBJ2-1,few,CASSMTGGYNEQFF,TGTGCCAGCAGTATGACAGGGGGCTACAATGAGCAGTTCTTC
TRBV28,NA,TRBJ1-2,NA,CASSLGVWTGRYGYTF,TGTGCCAGCAGCCTAGGGGTCTGGACCGGGAGATATGGCTACACCTTC
TRBV7-2,NA,TRBJ2-7,many,CASSFRALVGEPSSYEQYF,TGTGCCAGCAGCTTTAGAGCCCTAGTGGGGGAACCATCCTCCTACGAGCAGTACTTC
TRBV20-1,TRBD2,TRBJ2-1,NA,CSAVSGGYNEQFF,TGCAGTGCTGTGAGCGGGGGCTACAATGAGCAGTTCTTC
TRBV11-1,TRBD1,TRBJ2-5,few,CASSSRDSSQETQYF,TGTGCCAGCAGCTCCAGGGACAGCTCCCAAGAGACCCAGTACTTC
TRBV6-6,NA,TRBJ1-3,few,CASSLLGGNTIYF,TGTGCCAGCAGTTTGCTAGGGGGAAACACCATATATTTT
TRBV4-1,NA,TRBJ1-3,NA,CASSHTGTRATYSGNTIYF,TGCGCCAGCAGCCACACCGGGACAAGAGCTACCTACTCTGGAAACACCATATATTTT
TRBV4-2,NA,TRBJ2-3,NA,CASSQQEAGTDTQYF,TGTGCCAGCAGCCAACAAGAGGCCGGGACAGATACGCAGTATTTT
TRBV29-1,TRBD1,TRBJ2-7,few,CSVADRGPSYEQYF,TGCAGCGTTGCCGACAGGGGGCCTTCCTACGAGCAGTACTTC
TRBV12-3/TRBV12-4,TRBD2,TRBJ2-7,few,CASSQGLVKQYF,TGTGCCAGCAGCCAAGGACTAGTCAAGCAGTACTTC
TRBV20-1,TRBD2,TRBJ2-1,few,CSAHPGLALDEQFF,TGCAGTGCTCATCCGGGACTAGCTCTCGATGAGCAGTTCTTC
TRBV27,TRBD2,TRBJ2-7,NA,CASSSRRASGAYEQYF,TGTGCCAGCAGTTCCAGACGGGCTAGCGGGGCCTACGAGCAGTACTTC
TRBV7-9,NA,TRBJ1-5,NA,CASSLEVTNQPQHF,TGTGCCAGCAGCCTTGAAGTGACAAATCAGCCCCAGCATTTT
TRBV10-3,NA,TRBJ2-7,NA,CAAGGPSFYEQYF,TGTGCCGCCGGGGGACCGTCTTTCTACGAGCAGTACTTC
TRBV6-5,NA,TRBJ1-1,NA,CASTKGSGDTEAFF,TGTGCCAGCACTAAAGGTTCAGGGGACACTGAAGCTTTCTTT
TRBV19,NA,TRBJ2-5,NA,CASSIGWSAQETQYF,TGTGCCAGTAGTATAGGTTGGTCCGCCCAAGAGACCCAGTACTTC
TRBV6-2/TRBV6-3,NA,TRBJ1-2,NA,CASSKNGNYGYTF,TGTGCCAGCAGCAAGAACGGAAACTATGGCTACACCTTC
TRBV6-6,NA,TRBJ1-1,NA,CASSDRRNTEALF,TGTGCCAGCAGCGATCGGCGGAACACTGAAGCTCTCTTT
TRBV28,NA,TRBJ2-1,NA,CASSLNRLYEQFF,TGTGCCAGCAGTTTGAACAGGTTATATGAGCAGTTCTTC
TRBV7-3,NA,TRBJ2-1,few,CASSRDKDNEQFF,TGTGCCAGCAGCAGGGACAAGGACAATGAGCAGTTCTTC
TRBV10-3,TRBD2,TRBJ2-3,few,CATSSRGSTDTQYF,TGTGCCACGTCGTCGCGGGGGAGCACAGATACGCAGTATTTT
TRBV20-1,NA,TRBJ2-1,NA,CSPGLNNEQFF,TGCAGTCCAGGACTCAACAATGAGCAGTTCTTC
TRBV7-2,TRBD2,TRBJ2-7,NA,CASSLALAGASEQYF,TGTGCCAGCAGCTTAGCCCTAGCGGGAGCAAGCGAGCAGTACTTC
TRBV9,NA,TRBJ2-5,once,CASSVVGGSGPLETQYF,TGTGCCAGCAGCGTAGTTGGAGGTTCGGGACCGCTAGAGACCCAGTACTTC
TRBV20-1,NA,TRBJ2-7,few,CSAKAGHEQYF,TGCAGTGCAAAAGCGGGCCACGAGCAGTACTTC
TRBV29-1,NA,TRBJ1-3,NA,CSVEAGTSGNTIYF,TGCAGCGTTGAGGCAGGAACCTCTGGAAACACCATATATTTT
TRBV19,TRBD1,TRBJ1-1,NA,CASSVRQGVMNTEAFF,TGTGCCAGTAGTGTGCGACAGGGCGTGATGAACACTGAAGCTTTCTTT
TRBV7-6,TRBD2,TRBJ2-2,NA,CASNPGLETGELFF,TGTGCCAGCAACCCCGGACTAGAGACCGGGGAGCTGTTTTTT
TRBV6-5,NA,TRBJ1-6,NA,CASRRGTAYNSPLHF,TGTGCCAGCAGGAGAGGGACGGCCTATAATTCACCCCTCCACTTT
TRBV12-3/TRBV12-4,NA,TRBJ2-5,few,CASSWDIGETQYF,TGTGCCAGCAGTTGGGACATCGGAGAGACCCAGTACTTC
TRBV7-6,TRBD2,TRBJ2-1,medium-sized,CASIPSGGTEQFF,TGTGCCAGCATACCCTCGGGGGGTACTGAGCAGTTCTTC
TRBV28,TRBD2,TRBJ2-3,NA,CASSVLAGGQDTQYF,TGTGCCAGCAGTGTACTAGCGGGAGGGCAAGATACGCAGTATTTT
TRBV6-2/TRBV6-3,NA,TRBJ2-4,NA,CASNRGPGINKNIQYF,TGTGCCAGCAATAGGGGCCCAGGGATCAACAAAAACATTCAGTACTTC
TRBV7-3,NA,TRBJ1-5,many,CASSLRCKEEDQPQHF,TGTGCCAGCAGCTTAAGGTGTAAGGAAGAGGATCAGCCCCAGCATTTT
TRBV20-1,TRBD1,TRBJ1-5,NA,CSASTGTGHQPQHF,TGCAGTGCTAGCACCGGGACAGGGCATCAGCCCCAGCATTTT
TRBV7-8,NA,TRBJ1-1,few,CASSSGRVVNTEAFF,TGTGCCAGCAGTTCTGGACGGGTTGTGAACACTGAAGCTTTCTTT
TRBV5-1,NA,TRBJ1-2,NA,CASSSSGDYGYTF,TGCGCCAGCAGCTCCTCAGGGGACTATGGCTACACCTTC